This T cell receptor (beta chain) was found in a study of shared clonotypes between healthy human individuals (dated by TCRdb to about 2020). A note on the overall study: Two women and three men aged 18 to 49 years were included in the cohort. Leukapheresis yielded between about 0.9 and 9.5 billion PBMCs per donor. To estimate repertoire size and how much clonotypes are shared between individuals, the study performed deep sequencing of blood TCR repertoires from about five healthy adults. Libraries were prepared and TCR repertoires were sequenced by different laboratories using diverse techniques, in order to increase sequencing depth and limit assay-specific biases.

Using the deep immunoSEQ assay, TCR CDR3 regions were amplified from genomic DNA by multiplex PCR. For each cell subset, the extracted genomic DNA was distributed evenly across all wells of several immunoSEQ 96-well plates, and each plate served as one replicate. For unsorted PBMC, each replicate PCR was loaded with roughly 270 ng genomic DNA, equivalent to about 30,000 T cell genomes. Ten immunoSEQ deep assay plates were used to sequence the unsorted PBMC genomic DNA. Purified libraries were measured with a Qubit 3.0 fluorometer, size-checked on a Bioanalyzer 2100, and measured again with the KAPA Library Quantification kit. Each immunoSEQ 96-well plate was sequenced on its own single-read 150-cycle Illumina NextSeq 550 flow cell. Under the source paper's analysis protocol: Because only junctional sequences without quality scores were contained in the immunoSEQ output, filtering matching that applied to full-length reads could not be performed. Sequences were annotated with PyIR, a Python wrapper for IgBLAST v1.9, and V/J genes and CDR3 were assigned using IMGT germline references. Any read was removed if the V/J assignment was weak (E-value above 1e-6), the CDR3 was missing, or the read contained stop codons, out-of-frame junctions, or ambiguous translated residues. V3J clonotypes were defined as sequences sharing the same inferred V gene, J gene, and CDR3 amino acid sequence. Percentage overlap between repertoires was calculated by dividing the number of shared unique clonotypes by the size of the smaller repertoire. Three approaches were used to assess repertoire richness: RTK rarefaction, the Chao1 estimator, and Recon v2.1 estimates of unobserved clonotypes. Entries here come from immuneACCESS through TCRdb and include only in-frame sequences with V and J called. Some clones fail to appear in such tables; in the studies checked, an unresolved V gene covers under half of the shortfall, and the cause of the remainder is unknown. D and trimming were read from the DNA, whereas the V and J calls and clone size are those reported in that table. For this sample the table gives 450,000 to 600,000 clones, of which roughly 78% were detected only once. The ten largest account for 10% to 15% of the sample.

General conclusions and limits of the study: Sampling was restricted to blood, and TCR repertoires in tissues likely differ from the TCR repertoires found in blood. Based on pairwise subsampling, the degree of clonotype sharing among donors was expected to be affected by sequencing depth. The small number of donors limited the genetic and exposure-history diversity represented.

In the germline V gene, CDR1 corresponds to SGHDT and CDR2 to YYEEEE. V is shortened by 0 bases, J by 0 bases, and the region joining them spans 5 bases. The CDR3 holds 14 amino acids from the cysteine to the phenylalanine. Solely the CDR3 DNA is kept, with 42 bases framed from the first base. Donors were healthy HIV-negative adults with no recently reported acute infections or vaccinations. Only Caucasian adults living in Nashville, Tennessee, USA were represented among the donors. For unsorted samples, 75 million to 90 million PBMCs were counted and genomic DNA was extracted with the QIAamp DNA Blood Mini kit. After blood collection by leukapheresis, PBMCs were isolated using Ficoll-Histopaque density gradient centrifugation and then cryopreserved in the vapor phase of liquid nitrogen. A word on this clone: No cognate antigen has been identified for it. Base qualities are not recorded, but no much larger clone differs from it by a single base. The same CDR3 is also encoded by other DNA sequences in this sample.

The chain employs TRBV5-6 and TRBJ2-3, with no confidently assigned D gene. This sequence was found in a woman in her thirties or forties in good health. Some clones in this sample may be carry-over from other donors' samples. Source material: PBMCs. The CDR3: CASSLGSSTDTQYF. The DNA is TGTGCCAGCAGCTTGGGAAGCAGCACAGATACGCAGTATTTT.